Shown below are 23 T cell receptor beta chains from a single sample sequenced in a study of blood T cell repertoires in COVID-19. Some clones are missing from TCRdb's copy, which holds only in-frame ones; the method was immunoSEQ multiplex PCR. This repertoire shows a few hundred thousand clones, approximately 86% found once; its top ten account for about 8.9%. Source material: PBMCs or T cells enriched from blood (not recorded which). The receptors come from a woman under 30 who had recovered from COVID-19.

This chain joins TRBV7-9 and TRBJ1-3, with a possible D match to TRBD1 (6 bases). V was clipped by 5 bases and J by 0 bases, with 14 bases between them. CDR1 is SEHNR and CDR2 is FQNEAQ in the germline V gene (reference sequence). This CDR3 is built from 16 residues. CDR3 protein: CASSRATGHSGNTIYF. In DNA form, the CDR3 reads TGTGCCAGCAGCCGAGCGACAGGACACTCTGGAAACACCATATATTTT.

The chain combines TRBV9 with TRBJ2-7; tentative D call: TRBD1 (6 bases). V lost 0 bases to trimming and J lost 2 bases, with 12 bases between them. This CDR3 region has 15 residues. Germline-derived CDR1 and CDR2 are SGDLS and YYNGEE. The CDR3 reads CASSVGGTRTYEQYF. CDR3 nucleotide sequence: TGTGCCAGCAGCGTAGGAGGGACAAGGACCTACGAGCAGTACTTC.

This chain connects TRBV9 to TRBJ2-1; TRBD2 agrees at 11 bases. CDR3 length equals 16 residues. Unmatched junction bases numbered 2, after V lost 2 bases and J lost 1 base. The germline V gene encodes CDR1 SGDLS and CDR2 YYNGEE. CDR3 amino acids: CASSVGTSGSYNEQFF. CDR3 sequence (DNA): TGTGCCAGCAGCGTCGGGACTAGCGGATCCTACAATGAGCAGTTCTTC.

CDR3 residues: CASSPTGTGGSVTQYF. The CDR3 region has the DNA TGTGCCAGCAGCCCGACCGGGACAGGGGGCTCGGTGACCCAGTACTTC. J is TRBJ2-5 and V is TRBV7-2; TRBD1 matches at 12 bases. CDR1 and CDR2 from the germline V gene are SGHTA and FQGNSA. Trimming at V came to 5 bases and at J to 7 bases, leaving 11 bases not matched to a gene. CDR3 size: 16 residues.

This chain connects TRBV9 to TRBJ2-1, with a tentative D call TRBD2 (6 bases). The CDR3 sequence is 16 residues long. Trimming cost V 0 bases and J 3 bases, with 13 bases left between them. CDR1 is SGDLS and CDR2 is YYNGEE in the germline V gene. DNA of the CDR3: TGTGCCAGCAGCGTAGAGGGCGGGACCCTCTACAATGAGCAGTTCTTC. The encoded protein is CASSVEGGTLYNEQFF. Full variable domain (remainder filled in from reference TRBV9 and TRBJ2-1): DSGVTQTPKHLITATGQRVTLRCSPRSGDLSVYWYQQSLDQGLQFLIQYYNGEERAKGNILERFSAQQFPDLHSELNLSSLELGDSALYFCASSVEGGTLYNEQFFGPGTRLTVL.

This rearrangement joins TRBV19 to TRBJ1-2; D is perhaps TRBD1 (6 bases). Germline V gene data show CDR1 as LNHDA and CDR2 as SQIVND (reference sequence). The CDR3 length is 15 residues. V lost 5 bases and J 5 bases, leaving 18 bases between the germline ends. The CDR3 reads CASSSPGAGIYGYTF. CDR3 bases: TGTGCCAGTAGTTCCCCAGGGGCAGGGATATATGGCTACACCTTC.

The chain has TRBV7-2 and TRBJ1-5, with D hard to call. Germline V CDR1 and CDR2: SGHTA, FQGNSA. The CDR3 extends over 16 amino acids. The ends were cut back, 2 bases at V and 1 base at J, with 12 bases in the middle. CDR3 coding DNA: TGTGCCAGCAGCTTATATTACGGGTCCAGCAATCAGCCCCAGCATTTT. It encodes CASSLYYGSSNQPQHF.

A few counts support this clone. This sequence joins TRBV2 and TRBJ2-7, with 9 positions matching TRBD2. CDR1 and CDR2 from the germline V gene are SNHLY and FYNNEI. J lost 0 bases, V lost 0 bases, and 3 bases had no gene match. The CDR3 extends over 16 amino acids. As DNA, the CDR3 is TGTGCCAGCAGTGAAGCCGGACTAGCGCACTCCTACGAGCAGTACTTC. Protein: CASSEAGLAHSYEQYF.

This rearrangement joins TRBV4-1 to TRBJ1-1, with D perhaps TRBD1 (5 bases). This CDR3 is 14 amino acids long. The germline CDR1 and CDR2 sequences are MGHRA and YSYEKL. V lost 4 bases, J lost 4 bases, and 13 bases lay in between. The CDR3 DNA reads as TGCGCCAGCAGCCCAAGGGGTTTAGGCACTGAAGCTTTCTTT. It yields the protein CASSPRGLGTEAFF.

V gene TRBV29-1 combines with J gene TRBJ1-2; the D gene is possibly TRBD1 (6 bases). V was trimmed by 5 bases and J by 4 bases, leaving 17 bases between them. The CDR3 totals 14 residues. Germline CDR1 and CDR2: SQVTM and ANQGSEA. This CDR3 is CSVYPGHGGYGYTF. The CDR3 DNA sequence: TGCAGCGTTTATCCGGGACATGGAGGCTATGGCTACACCTTC. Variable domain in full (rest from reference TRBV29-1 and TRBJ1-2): SAVISQKPSRDICQRGTSLTIQCQVDSQVTMMFWYRQQPGQSLTLIATANQGSEATYESGFVIDKFPISRPNLTFSTLTVSNMSPEDSSIYLCSVYPGHGGYGYTFGSGTRLTVV.

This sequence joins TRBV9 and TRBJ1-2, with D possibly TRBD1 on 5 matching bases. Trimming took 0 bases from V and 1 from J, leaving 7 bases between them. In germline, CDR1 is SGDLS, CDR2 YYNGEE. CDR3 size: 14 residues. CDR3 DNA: TGTGCCAGCAGCGTAGGACAGATTAACTATGGCTACACCTTC. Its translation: CASSVGQINYGYTF.

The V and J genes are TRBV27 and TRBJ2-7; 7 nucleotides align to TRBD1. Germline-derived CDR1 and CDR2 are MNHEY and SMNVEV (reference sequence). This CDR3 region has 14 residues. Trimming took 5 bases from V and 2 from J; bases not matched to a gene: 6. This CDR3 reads CASSTMGQTYEQYF. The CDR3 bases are TGTGCCAGCAGTACAATGGGACAGACCTACGAGCAGTACTTC.

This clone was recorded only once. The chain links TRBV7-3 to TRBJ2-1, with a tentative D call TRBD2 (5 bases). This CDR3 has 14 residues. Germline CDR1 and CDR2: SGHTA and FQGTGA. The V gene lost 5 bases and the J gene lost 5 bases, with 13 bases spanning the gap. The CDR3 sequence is CASSPWEYHNEQFF. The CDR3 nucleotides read TGTGCCAGCAGCCCCTGGGAGTATCACAATGAGCAGTTCTTC. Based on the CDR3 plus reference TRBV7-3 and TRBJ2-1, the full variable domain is GAGVSQTPSNKVTEKGKYVELRCDPISGHTALYWYRQSLGQGPEFLIYFQGTGAADDSGLPNDRFFAVRPEGSVSTLKIQRTERGDSAVYLCASSPWEYHNEQFFGPGTRLTVL.

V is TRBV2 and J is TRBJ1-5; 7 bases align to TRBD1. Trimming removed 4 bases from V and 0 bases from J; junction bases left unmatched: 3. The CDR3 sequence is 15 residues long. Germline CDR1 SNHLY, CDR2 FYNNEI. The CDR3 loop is CASSVNRGSNQPQHF. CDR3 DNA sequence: TGTGCCAGCAGTGTTAACAGGGGTAGCAATCAGCCCCAGCATTTT.

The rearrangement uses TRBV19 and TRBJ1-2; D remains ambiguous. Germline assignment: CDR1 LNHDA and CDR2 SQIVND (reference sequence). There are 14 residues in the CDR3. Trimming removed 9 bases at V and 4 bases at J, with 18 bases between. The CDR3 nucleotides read TGTGCCAGCCTGTCAGCGGGTATGGTCTATGGCTACACCTTC. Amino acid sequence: CASLSAGMVYGYTF.

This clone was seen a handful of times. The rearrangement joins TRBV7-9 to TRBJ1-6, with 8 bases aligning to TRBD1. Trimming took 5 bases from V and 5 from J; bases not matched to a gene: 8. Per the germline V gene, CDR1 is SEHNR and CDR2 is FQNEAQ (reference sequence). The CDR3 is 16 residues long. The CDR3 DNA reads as TGTGCCAGCAGCCGATCCGGACAGGGTCATAATTCACCCCTCCACTTT. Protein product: CASSRSGQGHNSPLHF.

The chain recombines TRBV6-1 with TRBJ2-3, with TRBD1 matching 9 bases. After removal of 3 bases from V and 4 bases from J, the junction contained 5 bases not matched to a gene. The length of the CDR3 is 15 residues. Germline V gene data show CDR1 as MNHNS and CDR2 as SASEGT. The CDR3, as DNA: TGTGCCAGCAGTGACAGACAGGGGGGTGCAGATACGCAGTATTTT. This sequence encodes CASSDRQGGADTQYF.

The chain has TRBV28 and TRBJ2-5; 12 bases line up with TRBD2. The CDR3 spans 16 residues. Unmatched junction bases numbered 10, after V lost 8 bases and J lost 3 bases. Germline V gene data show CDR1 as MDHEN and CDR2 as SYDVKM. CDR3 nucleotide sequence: TGTGCCAGCTTCCCCCGGACTAGCGGGATGAAAGAGACCCAGTACTTC. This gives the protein CASFPRTSGMKETQYF.

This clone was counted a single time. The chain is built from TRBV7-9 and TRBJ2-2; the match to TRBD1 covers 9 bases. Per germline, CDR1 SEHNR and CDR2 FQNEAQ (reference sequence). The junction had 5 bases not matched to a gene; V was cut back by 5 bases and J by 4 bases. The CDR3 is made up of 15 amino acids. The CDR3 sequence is CASSPGQGSTGELFF. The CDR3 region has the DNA TGTGCCAGCAGCCCGGGACAGGGTAGCACCGGGGAGCTGTTTTTT.

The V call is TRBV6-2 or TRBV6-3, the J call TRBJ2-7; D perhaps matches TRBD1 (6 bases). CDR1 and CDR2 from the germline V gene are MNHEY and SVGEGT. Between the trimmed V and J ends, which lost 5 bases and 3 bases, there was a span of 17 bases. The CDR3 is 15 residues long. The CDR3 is CASSQVTATGYEQYF. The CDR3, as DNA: TGTGCCAGCAGTCAAGTTACCGCGACAGGCTACGAGCAGTACTTC.

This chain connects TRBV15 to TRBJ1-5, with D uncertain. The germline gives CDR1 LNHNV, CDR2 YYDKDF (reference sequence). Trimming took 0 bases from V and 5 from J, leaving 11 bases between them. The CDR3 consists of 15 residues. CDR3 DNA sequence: TGTGCCACCAGCAGAGATCCCGGGAAAGATCAGCCCCAGCATTTT. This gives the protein CATSRDPGKDQPQHF.

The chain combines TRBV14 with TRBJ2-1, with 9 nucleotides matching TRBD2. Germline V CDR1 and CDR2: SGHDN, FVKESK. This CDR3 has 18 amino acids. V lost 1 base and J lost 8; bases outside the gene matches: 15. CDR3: CASSQVFGSASGTYEQFF. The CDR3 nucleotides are TGTGCCAGCAGCCAAGTATTCGGTTCGGCTAGCGGGACCTATGAGCAGTTCTTC.

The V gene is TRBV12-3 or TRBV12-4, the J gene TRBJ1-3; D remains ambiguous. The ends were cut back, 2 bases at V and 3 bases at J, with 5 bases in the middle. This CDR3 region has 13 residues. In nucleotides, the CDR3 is TGTGCCAGCAGTTTAAACAGTGGAAACACCATATATTTT. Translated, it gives CASSLNSGNTIYF.